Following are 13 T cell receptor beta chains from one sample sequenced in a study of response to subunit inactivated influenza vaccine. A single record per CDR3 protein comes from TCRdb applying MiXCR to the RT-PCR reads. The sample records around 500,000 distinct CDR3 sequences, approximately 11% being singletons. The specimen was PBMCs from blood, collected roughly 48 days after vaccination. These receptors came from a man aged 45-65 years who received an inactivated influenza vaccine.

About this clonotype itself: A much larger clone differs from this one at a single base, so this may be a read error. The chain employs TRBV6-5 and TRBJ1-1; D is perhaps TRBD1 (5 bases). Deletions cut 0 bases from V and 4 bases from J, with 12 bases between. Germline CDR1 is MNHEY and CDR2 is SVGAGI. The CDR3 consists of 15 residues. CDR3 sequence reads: CASSYSPKTGTEAFF. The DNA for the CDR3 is TGTGCCAGCAGTTACTCGCCAAAAACAGGCACTGAAGCTTTCTTT.

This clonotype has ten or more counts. The CDR3 loop is CASSLQVGYQPQHF. CDR3 in DNA: TGTGCCAGCAGCTTACAGGTCGGGTATCAGCCCCAGCATTTT. The chain uses TRBV7-2 and TRBJ1-5, with D unclear. V was pared by 2 bases and J by 5 bases, with 10 bases between. This CDR3 is 14 amino acids long. Germline V gene sequence: CDR1 SGHTA, CDR2 FQGNSA.

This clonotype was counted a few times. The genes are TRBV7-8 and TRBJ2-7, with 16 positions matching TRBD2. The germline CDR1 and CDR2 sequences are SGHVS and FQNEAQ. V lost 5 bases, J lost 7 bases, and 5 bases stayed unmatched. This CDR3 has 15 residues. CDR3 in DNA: TGTGCCAGCAGCGCGGGACTAGCGGGGGGGCATGAGCAGTACTTC. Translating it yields CASSAGLAGGHEQYF.

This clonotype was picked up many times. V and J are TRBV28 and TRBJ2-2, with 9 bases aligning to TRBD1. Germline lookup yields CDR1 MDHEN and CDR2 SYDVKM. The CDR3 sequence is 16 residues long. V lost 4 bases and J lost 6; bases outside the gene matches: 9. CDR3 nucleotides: TGTGCCAGCAGTTGGCCGGGACAGGGCCTGTCCGGGGAGCTGTTTTTT. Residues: CASSWPGQGLSGELFF.

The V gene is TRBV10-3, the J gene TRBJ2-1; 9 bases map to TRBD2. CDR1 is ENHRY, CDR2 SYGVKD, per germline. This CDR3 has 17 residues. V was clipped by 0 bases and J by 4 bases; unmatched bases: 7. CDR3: CAISESLAGSIYNEQFF. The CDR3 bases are TGTGCCATCAGTGAGTCCCTAGCGGGATCCATTTACAATGAGCAGTTCTTC.

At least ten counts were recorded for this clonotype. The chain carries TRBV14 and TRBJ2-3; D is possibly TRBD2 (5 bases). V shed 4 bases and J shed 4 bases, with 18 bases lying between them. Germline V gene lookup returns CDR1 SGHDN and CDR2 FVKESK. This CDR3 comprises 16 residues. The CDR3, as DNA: TGTGCCAGCAGCCTATGGCGGACTCACACCCCAGATACGCAGTATTTT. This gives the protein CASSLWRTHTPDTQYF.

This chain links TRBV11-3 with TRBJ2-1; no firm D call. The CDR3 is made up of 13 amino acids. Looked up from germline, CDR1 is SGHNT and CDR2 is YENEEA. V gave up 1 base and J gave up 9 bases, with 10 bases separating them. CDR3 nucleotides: TGTGCCAGCAGCTTAGCCAGCAGTTTTGAGCAGTTCTTC. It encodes CASSLASSFEQFF.

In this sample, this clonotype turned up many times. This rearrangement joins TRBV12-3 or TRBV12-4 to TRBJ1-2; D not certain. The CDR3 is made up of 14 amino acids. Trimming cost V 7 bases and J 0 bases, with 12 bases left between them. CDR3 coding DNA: TGTGCCAGCACCCCTCAGACACCTAACTATGGCTACACCTTC. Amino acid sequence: CASTPQTPNYGYTF.

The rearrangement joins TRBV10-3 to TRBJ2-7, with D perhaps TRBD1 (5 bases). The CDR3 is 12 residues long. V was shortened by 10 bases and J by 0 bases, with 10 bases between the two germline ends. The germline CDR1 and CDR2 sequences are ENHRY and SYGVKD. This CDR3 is CATRETSYEQYF. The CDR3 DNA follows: TGTGCCACCAGGGAAACCTCCTACGAGCAGTACTTC.

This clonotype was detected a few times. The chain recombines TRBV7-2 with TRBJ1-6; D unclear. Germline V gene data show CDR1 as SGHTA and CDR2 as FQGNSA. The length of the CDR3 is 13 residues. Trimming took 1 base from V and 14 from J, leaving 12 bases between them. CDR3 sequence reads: CASSLDTPAALHF. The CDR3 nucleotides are TGTGCCAGCAGCTTAGATACCCCGGCTGCCCTCCACTTT.

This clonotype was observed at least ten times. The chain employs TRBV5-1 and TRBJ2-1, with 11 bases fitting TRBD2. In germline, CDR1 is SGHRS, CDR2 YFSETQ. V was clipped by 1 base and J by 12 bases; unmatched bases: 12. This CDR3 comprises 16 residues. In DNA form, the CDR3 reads TGCGCCAGCAGCTTGATAGCGGGAGGGCCGCAGCAAGGGCAGTTCTTC. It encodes CASSLIAGGPQQGQFF.

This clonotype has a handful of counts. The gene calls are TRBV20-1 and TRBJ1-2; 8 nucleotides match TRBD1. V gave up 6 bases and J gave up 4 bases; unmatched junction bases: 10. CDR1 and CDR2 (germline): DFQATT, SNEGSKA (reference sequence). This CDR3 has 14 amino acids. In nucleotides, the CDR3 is TGCAGTGCCCCGGACAGGGTTGACGGCTATGGCTACACCTTC. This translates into CSAPDRVDGYGYTF.

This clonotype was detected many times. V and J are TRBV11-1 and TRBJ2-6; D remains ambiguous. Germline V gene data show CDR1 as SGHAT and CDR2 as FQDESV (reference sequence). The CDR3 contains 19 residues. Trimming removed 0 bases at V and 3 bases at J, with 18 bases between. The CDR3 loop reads CASSLAVQVLRGGANVLTF. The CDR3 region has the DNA TGTGCCAGCAGCTTAGCCGTCCAGGTTCTTCGTGGTGGGGCCAACGTCCTGACTTTC.